This T cell receptor beta chain was identified in a study of T-cell reconstitution after alpha-beta-depleted transplantation in children. Study-wide results and limits: From newly produced T cells came most of the T-cell counts and diversity one year after transplant. Several hundred graft clones that had expanded were reportedly the source of alpha-beta T cells about two months after transplant.

This clonotype was detected ten times or more. Its antigen remains unidentified. In germline, CDR1 is DFQATT, CDR2 SNEGSKA (reference sequence). This CDR3 is 15 amino acids long. Trimming removed 3 bases from V and 2 bases from J, with 15 bases in between. The library targeted TCRbeta and was prepared with unique molecular identifiers. Using its own MiXCR run on the PCR reads, TCRdb lists one record per CDR3 protein. The table has roughly 70,000 distinct CDR3 sequences, just under 5% seen once. The origin of this receptor is a boy younger than two who had a stem cell transplant for acute myeloid leukemia, so the T cells may come from the graft donor. The sequenced sample was PBMCs, mostly from graft donor cells, obtained 180 days after TCRalphabeta/CD19-depleted stem cell transplant. The rearrangement uses TRBV20-1 and TRBJ2-3, with D possibly TRBD1 on 5 matching bases. CDR3 nucleotide sequence: TGCAGTGCTAGCCTGCACAGGCTGGACACAGATACGCAGTATTTT. This gives the protein CSASLHRLDTDTQYF.